The next 17 T cell receptor beta chains were all read from a single sample in a study of cytomegalovirus exposure and HLA in healthy donors. The PCR had 60 Vbeta and 13 Jbeta primers. The repertoire was sequenced with immunoSEQ multiplex PCR; TCRdb's copy has only in-frame clones and lacks some. The sample holds more than 90,000 clones, roughly three quarters seen once. The sequenced material came from PBMCs. These receptors came from a man aged 50 or older in good health and CMV-seropositive.

This sequence joins TRBV7-6 and TRBJ1-1, with a possible D match to TRBD1 (5 bases). Germline CDR1 SGHVS, CDR2 FNYEAQ. V lost 1 base and J lost 7, with 13 bases in between. The CDR3 runs 14 residues. Here the CDR3 reads CASSLGGLKNEAFF. CDR3 in DNA: TGTGCCAGCAGCTTAGGGGGCCTTAAGAATGAAGCTTTCTTT. Together with reference TRBV7-6 and TRBJ1-1, the CDR3 gives the full variable domain: GAGVSQSPRYKVTKRGQDVALRCDPISGHVSLYWYRQALGQGPEFLTYFNYEAQQDKSGLPNDRFSAERPEGSISTLTIQRTEQRDSAMYRCASSLGGLKNEAFFGQGTRLTVV.

This chain uses TRBV11-3 with TRBJ1-6; D may be TRBD1 (6 bases). V shed 7 bases and J shed 7 bases, with 14 bases lying between them. This CDR3 has 14 amino acids. CDR1 and CDR2 (germline): SGHNT, YENEEA. DNA of the CDR3: TGTGCCAGCACTTATAGGGGGACCAATTCACCCCTCCACTTT. This encodes CASTYRGTNSPLHF.

This chain joins TRBV7-6 and TRBJ2-2, with 11 bases identical to TRBD2. CDR1 is SGHVS and CDR2 is FNYEAQ in the germline V gene. The CDR3 contains 15 residues. The V segment lost 5 bases and the J segment 5 bases; nucleotides outside the gene matches: 4. Here the CDR3 reads CASSPTSGSTGELFF. The CDR3 bases are TGTGCCAGCAGCCCAACTAGCGGGAGTACCGGGGAGCTGTTTTTT.

The rearrangement joins TRBV7-8 to TRBJ1-1, with D perhaps matching TRBD1 (6 bases). Germline CDR1 reads SGHVS; CDR2 reads FQNEAQ. Trimming took off 1 base at V and 0 bases at J, with 12 bases between the two ends. The CDR3 is 16 residues long. CDR3 DNA sequence: TGTGCCAGCAGCTTAGAGGGGGTGACCGTGAACACTGAAGCTTTCTTT. It codes for CASSLEGVTVNTEAFF. Based on the CDR3 plus reference TRBV7-8 and TRBJ1-1, the full variable domain is GAGVSQSPRYKVAKRGQDVALRCDPISGHVSLFWYQQALGQGPEFLTYFQNEAQLDKSGLPSDRFFAERPEGSVSTLKIQRTQQEDSAVYLCASSLEGVTVNTEAFFGQGTRLTVV.

This rearrangement joins TRBV7-9 to TRBJ1-2; D is unclear. The CDR3 consists of 13 residues. Germline assignment: CDR1 SEHNR and CDR2 FQNEAQ (reference sequence). Deletions cut 1 base from V and 8 bases from J, with 11 bases between. DNA of the CDR3: TGTGCCAGCAGCTTAGGGGGAAGAGGGGGCTACACCTTC. This sequence encodes CASSLGGRGGYTF.

The chain employs TRBV4-1 and TRBJ2-7, with TRBD2 as a possible D gene (6 bases). Trimming stripped 4 bases from V and 2 bases from J, with 15 bases between. The V gene's germline CDR1 is MGHRA and CDR2 YSYEKL. The length of the CDR3 is 15 residues. The CDR3 sequence is CASSLNSGGTYEQYF. The DNA of the CDR3 is TGCGCCAGCAGCCTAAATAGCGGAGGAACCTACGAGCAGTACTTC.

A few counts support this clone. V gene TRBV21-1 combines with J gene TRBJ2-7; TRBD1 reflects the table's D call only, with no check against the DNA. TRBV21-1 is classified as a pseudogene. CDR3 length: 10 residues. The CDR3 nucleotides read TGTGCCAGCAAGACCAGCGCCGGGACAGTC. Residues: CASKTSAGTV.

A few counts support this clone. The rearrangement uses TRBV18 and TRBJ1-2; D might be TRBD1 (5 bases). CDR1 and CDR2 (germline): KGHSH, LQKENI. Trimming cost V 3 bases and J 4 bases, with 18 bases left between them. The length of the CDR3 is 16 residues. The chain's CDR3 is CASSPGKQDKGYGYTF. In DNA, the CDR3 is TGTGCCAGCTCACCGGGGAAACAGGATAAGGGCTATGGCTACACCTTC.

The chain recombines TRBV5-1 with TRBJ2-3; weak D call: TRBD2 (7 bases). The V end lost 4 bases, the J end lost 5 bases, and 11 bases lay between the germline ends. Germline V gene data show CDR1 as SGHRS and CDR2 as YFSETQ. CDR3 length: 13 residues. The CDR3 DNA is TGCGCCAGCAGCGGGGGGGGCGGAGATACGCAGTATTTT. Residues: CASSGGGGDTQYF.

The chain couples TRBV5-1 to TRBJ2-7; 9 bases agree with TRBD2. CDR1 SGHRS and CDR2 YFSETQ come from the germline V gene. This CDR3 contains 15 residues. Germline trimming cut 0 bases from V and 7 bases from J; bases unmatched to any gene: 8. CDR3 amino acids: CASSLGAGGPEEQYF. CDR3 coding DNA: TGCGCCAGCAGCTTGGGGGCGGGAGGGCCGGAGGAGCAGTACTTC.

The genes are TRBV5-1 and TRBJ1-2; the match to TRBD1 covers 8 bases. The V and J ends lost 4 bases and 2 bases, in that order; junction bases with no gene match: 7. The CDR3 runs 15 residues. CDR1 SGHRS and CDR2 YFSETQ come from the germline V gene. CDR3 nucleotides: TGCGCCAGCAGCCCGTGGACAGGGACCAACTATGGCTACACCTTC. Amino acids: CASSPWTGTNYGYTF.

The CDR3 region has the DNA TGTGCCATCAGTGGGAGACTAGCAGAAAACAATGAGCAGTTCTTC. Translating gives CAISGRLAENNEQFF. V and J are TRBV10-3 and TRBJ2-1; 7 bases line up with TRBD2. J lost 5 bases, V lost 4 bases, and 8 bases had no gene match. This CDR3 is 15 amino acids long. Looked up from germline, CDR1 is ENHRY and CDR2 is SYGVKD.

The rearrangement uses TRBV12-5 and TRBJ1-6, with 8 bases fitting TRBD1. Per germline, CDR1 LGHNT and CDR2 FRNRAP. Unmatched junction bases numbered 10, after V lost 0 bases and J lost 9 bases. This CDR3 has 17 residues. The CDR3 loop is CASGLVSGGGQVSPLHF. CDR3 nucleotide sequence: TGTGCTAGTGGTTTGGTATCTGGAGGGGGACAGGTTTCACCCCTCCACTTT.

This rearrangement joins TRBV12-1 to TRBJ2-3; TRBD1, the table's D call, was not compared with the DNA. TRBV12-1 is given as a pseudogene. This CDR3 is built from 18 residues. CDR3 region: CASSFNRGIGWDTDTQYF. The CDR3 DNA reads as TGTGCCAGCAGCTTTAACAGGGGGATCGGTTGGGACACAGATACGCAGTATTTT.

This chain connects TRBV6-6 to TRBJ1-1; D unresolved. This CDR3 comprises 14 residues. Per the germline V gene, CDR1 is MNHNY and CDR2 is SVGAGI (reference sequence). Trimming shortened V by 7 bases and J by 5 bases, and 17 bases separated the two germline ends. The CDR3 loop is CASTPRGGETEAFF. The DNA for the CDR3 is TGTGCCAGCACCCCCCGAGGCGGGGAGACTGAAGCTTTCTTT.

V usage is TRBV5-1 and J usage is TRBJ2-7; possible D gene TRBD2, 5 bases. The CDR3 length is 14 residues. Germline V gene sequence: CDR1 SGHRS, CDR2 YFSETQ. The V and J ends lost 1 base and 7 bases respectively, with 15 bases between them. In nucleotides, the CDR3 is TGCGCCAGCAGCTTGTACGACCGCCGGGATGAGCAGTACTTC. It is translated as CASSLYDRRDEQYF.

The chain couples TRBV6-5 to TRBJ2-5; unclear D gene. The J call may not be correct, given that the DNA end is closer to TRBJ2-7. The CDR3 contains 14 residues. Per the germline V gene, CDR1 is MNHEY and CDR2 is SVGAGI. The chain's CDR3 is CASSPRFTSYEQYF. The CDR3 DNA is TGTGCCAGCAGCCCTAGATTTACCTCCTACGAGCAGTACTTC.